This T cell receptor beta chain originates from a study of control samples from healthy donors and cancer patients. TCRdb keeps only in-frame clones here, not all; method: immunoSEQ multiplex PCR. Altogether 150,000 to 200,000 clones are present, more than 80% being singletons, with the ten largest covering about 1.4%. The germline V gene has CDR1 SGHAT and CDR2 FQNNGV. The CDR3 loop spans 18 amino acids. V lost 6 bases, J lost 4 bases, and 18 bases stayed unmatched. Sequenced input: blood. This chain uses TRBV11-2 with TRBJ2-1; 7 bases line up with TRBD2. The TCR was taken from a man under 40 in good health. The CDR3 DNA reads as TGTGCCAGCAGGGCCTATCCGGGACTGGGGGGGGAGTACAATGAGCAGTTCTTC. Translation gives CASRAYPGLGGEYNEQFF.